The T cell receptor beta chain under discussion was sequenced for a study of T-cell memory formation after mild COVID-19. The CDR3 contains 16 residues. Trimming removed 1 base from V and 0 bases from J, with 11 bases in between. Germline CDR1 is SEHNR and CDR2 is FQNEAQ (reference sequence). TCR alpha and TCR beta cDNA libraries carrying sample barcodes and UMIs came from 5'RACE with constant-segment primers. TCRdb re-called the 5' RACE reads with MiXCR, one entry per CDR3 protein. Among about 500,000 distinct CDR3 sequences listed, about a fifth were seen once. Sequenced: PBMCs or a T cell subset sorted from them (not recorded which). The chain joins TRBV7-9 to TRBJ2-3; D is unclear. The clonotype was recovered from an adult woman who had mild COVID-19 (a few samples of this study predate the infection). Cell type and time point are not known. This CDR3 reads CASSLVEFSSTDTQYF. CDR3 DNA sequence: TGTGCCAGCAGCTTAGTGGAGTTCTCTAGCACAGATACGCAGTATTTT.